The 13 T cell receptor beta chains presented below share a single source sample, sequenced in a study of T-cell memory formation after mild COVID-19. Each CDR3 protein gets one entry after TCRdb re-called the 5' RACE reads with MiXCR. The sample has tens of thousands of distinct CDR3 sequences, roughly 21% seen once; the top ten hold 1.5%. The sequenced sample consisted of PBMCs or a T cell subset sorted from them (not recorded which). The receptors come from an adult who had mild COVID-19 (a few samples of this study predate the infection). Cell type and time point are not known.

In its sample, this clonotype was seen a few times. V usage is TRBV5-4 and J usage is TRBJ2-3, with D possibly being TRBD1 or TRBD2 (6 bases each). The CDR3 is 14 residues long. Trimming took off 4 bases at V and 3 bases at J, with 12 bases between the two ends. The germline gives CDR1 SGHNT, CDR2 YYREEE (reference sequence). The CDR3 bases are TGTGCCAGCAGCCTCAAGGGGGGTACAGATACGCAGTATTTT. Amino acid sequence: CASSLKGGTDTQYF.

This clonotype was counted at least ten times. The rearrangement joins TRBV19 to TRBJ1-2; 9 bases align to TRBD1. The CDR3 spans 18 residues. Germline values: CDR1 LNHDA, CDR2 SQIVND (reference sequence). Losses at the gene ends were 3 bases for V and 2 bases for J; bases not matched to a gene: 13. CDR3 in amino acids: CASSIGSRTGAPNYGYTF. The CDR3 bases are TGTGCCAGTAGTATTGGGTCTCGGACAGGGGCGCCGAACTATGGCTACACCTTC.

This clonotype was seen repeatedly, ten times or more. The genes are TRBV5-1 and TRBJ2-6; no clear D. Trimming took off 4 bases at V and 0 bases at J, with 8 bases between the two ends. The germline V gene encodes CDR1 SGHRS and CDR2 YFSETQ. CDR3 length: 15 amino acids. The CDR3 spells CASSLTRSGANVLTF. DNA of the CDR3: TGCGCCAGCAGCCTAACACGCTCTGGGGCCAACGTCCTGACTTTC.

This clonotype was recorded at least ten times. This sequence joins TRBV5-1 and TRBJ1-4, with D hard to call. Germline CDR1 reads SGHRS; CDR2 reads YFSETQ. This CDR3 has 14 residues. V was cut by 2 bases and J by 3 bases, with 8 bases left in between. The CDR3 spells CASSLGRPNEKLFF. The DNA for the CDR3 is TGCGCCAGCAGCTTAGGGAGGCCTAATGAAAAACTGTTTTTT.

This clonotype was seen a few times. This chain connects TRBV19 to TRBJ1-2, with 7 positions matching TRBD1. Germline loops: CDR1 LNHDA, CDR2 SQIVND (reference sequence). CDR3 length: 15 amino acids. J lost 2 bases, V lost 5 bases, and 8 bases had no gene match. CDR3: CASSPGDRGNYGYTF. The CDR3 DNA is TGTGCCAGTAGTCCGGGGGACAGAGGCAACTATGGCTACACCTTC.

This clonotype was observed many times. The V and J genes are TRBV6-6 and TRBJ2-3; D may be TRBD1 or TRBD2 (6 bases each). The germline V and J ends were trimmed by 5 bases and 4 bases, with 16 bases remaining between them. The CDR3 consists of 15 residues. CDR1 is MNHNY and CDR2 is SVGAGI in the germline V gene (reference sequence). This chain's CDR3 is CASSLGGTRADTQYF. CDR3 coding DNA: TGTGCCAGCAGTCTAGGGGGGACTCGCGCAGATACGCAGTATTTT.

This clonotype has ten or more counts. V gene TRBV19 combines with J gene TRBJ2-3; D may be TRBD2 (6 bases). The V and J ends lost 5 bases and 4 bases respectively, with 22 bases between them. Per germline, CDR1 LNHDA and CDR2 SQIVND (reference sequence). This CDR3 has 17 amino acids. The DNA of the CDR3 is TGTGCCAGTAGTGCGGCGGGTGCGGGAACCCTCTCAGATACGCAGTATTTT. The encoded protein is CASSAAGAGTLSDTQYF.

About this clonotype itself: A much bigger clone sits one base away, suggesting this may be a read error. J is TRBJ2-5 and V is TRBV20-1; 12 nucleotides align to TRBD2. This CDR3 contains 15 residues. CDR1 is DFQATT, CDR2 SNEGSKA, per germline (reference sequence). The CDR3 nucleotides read TGCAGAGCGGTGCTAGCGGGGGGGAACCAAGAGACCCAGTACTTC. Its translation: CRAVLAGGNQETQYF.

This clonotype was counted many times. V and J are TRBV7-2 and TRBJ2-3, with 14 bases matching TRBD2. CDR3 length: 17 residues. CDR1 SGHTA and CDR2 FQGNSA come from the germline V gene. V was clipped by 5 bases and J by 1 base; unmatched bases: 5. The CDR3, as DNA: TGTGCCAGCAGCAGAATGGGACTAGCGGGGGGCACAGATACGCAGTATTTT. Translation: CASSRMGLAGGTDTQYF. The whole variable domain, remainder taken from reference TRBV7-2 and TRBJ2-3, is GAGVSQSPSNKVTEKGKDVELRCDPISGHTALYWYRQSLGQGLEFLIYFQGNSAPDKSGLPSDRFSAERTGGSVSTLTIQRTQQEDSAVYLCASSRMGLAGGTDTQYFGPGTRLTVL.

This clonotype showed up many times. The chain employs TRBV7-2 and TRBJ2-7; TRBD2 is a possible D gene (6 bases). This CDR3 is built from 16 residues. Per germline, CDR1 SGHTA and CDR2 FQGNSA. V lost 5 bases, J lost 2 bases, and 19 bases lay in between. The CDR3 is CASSHQGGAVTYEQYF. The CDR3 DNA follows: TGTGCCAGCAGCCACCAAGGCGGGGCGGTAACCTACGAGCAGTACTTC.

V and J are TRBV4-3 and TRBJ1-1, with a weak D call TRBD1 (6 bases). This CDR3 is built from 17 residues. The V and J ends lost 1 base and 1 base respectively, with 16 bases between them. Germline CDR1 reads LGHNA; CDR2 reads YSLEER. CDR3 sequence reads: CASSQGPGERENTEAFF. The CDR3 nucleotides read TGCGCCAGCAGCCAAGGACCAGGGGAAAGGGAGAACACTGAAGCTTTCTTT.

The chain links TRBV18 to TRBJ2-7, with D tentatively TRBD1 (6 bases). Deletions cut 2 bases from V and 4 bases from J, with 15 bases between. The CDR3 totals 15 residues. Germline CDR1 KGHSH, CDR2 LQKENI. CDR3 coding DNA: TGTGCCAGCTCACCAAGGAGGACAGATGCGTACGAGCAGTACTTC. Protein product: CASSPRRTDAYEQYF.

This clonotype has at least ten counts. The CDR3 is CASSSGLARETQYF. The CDR3, as DNA: TGTGCCAGCAGTTCCGGACTAGCGCGAGAGACCCAGTACTTC. The V call is TRBV12-3 or TRBV12-4, the J call TRBJ2-5; TRBD2 agrees at 9 bases. Trimming took 4 bases from V and 4 from J; bases not matched to a gene: 4. CDR3 length: 14 amino acids.